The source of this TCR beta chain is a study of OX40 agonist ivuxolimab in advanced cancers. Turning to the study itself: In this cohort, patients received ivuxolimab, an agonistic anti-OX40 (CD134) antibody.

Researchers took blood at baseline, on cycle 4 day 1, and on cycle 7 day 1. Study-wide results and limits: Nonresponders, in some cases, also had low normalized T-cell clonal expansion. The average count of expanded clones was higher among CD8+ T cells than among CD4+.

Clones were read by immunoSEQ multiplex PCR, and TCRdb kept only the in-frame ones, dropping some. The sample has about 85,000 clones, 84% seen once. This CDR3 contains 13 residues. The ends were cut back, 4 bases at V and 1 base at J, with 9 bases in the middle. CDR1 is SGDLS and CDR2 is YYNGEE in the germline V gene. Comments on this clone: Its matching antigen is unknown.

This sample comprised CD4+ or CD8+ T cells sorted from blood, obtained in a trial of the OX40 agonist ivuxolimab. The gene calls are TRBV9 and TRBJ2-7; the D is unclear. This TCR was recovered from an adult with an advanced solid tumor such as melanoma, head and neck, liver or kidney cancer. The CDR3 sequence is CASSPPESYEQYF. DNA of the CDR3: TGTGCCAGCAGCCCCCCAGAATCCTACGAGCAGTACTTC.